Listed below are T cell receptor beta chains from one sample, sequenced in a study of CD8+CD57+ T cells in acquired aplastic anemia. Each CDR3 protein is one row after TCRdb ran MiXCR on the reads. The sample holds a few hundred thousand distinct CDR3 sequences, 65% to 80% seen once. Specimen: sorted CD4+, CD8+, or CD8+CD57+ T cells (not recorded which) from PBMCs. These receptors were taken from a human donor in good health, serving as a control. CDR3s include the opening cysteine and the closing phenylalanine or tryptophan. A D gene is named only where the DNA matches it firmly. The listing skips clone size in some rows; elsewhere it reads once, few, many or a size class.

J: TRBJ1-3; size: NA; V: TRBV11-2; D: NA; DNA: TGTGCCAGCAGCAGCACAGAGGGTCCTGGAAACACCATATATTTT; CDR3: CASSSTEGPGNTIYF
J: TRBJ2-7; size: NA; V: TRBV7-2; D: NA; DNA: TGTGCCAGCAGCCGTACGGGGGCGAGCTCCGAGAAGCAGTACTTC; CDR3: CASSRTGASSEKQYF
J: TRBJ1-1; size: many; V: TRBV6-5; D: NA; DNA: TGTGCCAGCAGCAGCGGGAACACTGAAGCTTTCTTT; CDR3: CASSSGNTEAFF
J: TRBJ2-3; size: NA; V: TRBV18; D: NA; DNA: TGTGCCAGCTCACCAAGTCGGTCTAACACAGATACGCAGTATTTT; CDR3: CASSPSRSNTDTQYF
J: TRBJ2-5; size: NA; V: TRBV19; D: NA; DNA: TGTGCCAGTAGTATCGGGACGGTTGCAACTAATGAAAAACTGTTC; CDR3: CASSIGTVATNEKLF
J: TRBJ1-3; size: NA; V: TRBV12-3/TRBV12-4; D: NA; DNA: TGTGCCAGCAGTTTATGGGGTTCTGGAAACACCATATATTTT; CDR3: CASSLWGSGNTIYF
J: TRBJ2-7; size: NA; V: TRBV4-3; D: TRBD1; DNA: TGCGCCAGCAGTGAGCCTGGACAGGGGGTGGGGTACGAGCAGTACTTC; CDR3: CASSEPGQGVGYEQYF
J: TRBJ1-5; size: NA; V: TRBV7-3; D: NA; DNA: TGTGCCAGCAGCCAATCTGTGGGGGGCACACAGCCCCAGCATTTT; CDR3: CASSQSVGGTQPQHF
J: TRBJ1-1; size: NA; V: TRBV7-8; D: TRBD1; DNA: TGTGCCAGCAGCCGACAGGGCACAGGTACAAAAGCTTTCTTT; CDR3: CASSRQGTGTKAFF
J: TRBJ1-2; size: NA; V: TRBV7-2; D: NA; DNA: TGTGCCAGCAGCCTTGGGTCATCTAGTAAGGCTAACTATGGCTACACCTTC; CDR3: CASSLGSSSKANYGYTF
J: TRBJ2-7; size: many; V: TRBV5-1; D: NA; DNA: TGCGCCAGCAGCTTAAATCTAGAGGGTACAACGGAACAGTACTTC; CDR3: CASSLNLEGTTEQYF
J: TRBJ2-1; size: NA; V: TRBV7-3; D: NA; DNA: TGTGCCAGCAGCTTAGCTGGGCTAGGCTGGTACGAGCAGCAGTTCTTC; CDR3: CASSLAGLGWYEQQFF
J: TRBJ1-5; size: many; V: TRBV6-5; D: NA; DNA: TGTGCCAGCAGTCCCCAGGGAGTCCAGCCCCAGCATTTT; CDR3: CASSPQGVQPQHF
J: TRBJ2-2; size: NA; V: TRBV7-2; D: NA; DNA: TGTGCCAGCAGCCTACAGGGTGGCATGGACGGGCAGCTGTTTTTT; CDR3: CASSLQGGMDGQLFF
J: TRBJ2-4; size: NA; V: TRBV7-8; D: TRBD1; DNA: TGTGCCAGCAGCTTCGGACAGGGGTACGAAAAGATTCAGTACTTC; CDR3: CASSFGQGYEKIQYF
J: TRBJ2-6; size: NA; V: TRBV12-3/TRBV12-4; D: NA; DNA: TGCGCCAGCAGTTTGAGGGACTCTGGGGCCAACGTCCTGACTTTC; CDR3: CASSLRDSGANVLTF
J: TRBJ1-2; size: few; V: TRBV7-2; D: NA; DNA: TGCGCCAGCAGCCAAGCGCCGCCGCGAGGCTACACCTTC; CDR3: CASSQAPPRGYTF